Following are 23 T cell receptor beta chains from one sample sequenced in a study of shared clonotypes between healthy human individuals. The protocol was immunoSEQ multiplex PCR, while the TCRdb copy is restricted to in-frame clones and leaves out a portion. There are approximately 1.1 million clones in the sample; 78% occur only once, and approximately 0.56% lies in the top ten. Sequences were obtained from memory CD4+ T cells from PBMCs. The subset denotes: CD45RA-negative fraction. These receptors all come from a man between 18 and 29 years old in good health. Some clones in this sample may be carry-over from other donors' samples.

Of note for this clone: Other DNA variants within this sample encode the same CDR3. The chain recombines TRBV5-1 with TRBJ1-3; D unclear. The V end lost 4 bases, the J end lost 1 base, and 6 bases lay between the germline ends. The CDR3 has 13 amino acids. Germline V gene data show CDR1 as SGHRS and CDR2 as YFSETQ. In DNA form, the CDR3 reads TGCGCCAGCAGCCCGGGATCTGGAAACACCATATATTTT. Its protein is CASSPGSGNTIYF.

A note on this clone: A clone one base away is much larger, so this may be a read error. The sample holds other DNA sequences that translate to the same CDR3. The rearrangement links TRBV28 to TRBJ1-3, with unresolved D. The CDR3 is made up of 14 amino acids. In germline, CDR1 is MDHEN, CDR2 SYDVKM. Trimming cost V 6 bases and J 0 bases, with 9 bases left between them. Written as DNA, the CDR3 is TGTGCCAGCAGCTCGGGGAGCTCTGGAAACACCATATATTTT. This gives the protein CASSSGSSGNTIYF. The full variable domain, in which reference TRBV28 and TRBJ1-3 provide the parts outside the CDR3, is DVKVTQSSRYLVKRTGEKVFLECVQDMDHENMFWYRQDPGLGLRLIYFSYDVKMKEKGDIPEGYSVSREKKERFSLILESASTNQTSMYLCASSSGSSGNTIYFGEGSWLTVV.

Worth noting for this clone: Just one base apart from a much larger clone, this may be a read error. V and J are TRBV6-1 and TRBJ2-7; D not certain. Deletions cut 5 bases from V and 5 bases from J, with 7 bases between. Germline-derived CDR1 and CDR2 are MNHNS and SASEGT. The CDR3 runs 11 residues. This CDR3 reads CASSYADEQYF. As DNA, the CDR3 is TGTGCCAGCAGTTACGCCGACGAGCAGTACTTC.

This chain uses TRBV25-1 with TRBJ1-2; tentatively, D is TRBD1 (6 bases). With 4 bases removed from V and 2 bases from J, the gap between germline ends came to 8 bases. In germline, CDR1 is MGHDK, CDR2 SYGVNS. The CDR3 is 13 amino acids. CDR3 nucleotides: TGTGCCAGCAGTGTTACAGGGAACTATGGCTACACCTTC. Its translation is CASSVTGNYGYTF.

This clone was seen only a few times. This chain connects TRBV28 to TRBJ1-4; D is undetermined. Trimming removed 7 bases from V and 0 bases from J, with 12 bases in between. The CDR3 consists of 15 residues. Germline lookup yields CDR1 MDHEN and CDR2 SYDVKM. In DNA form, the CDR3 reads TGTGCCAGCAAGGTGGGAAGCTCAACTAATGAAAAACTGTTTTTT. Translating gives CASKVGSSTNEKLFF.

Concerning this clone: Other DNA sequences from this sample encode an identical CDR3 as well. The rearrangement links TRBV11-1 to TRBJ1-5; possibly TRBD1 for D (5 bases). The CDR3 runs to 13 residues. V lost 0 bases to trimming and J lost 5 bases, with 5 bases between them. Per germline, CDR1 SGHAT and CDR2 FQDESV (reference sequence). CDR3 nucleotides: TGTGCCAGCAGCTTAGCGGGGCATCAGCCCCAGCATTTT. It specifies CASSLAGHQPQHF.

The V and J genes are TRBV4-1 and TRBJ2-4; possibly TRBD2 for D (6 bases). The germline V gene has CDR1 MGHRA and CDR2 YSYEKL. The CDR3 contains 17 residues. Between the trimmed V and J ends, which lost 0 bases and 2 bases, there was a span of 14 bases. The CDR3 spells CASSQDRGGMTKNIQYF. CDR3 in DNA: TGCGCCAGCAGCCAAGATCGTGGCGGGATGACCAAAAACATTCAGTACTTC.

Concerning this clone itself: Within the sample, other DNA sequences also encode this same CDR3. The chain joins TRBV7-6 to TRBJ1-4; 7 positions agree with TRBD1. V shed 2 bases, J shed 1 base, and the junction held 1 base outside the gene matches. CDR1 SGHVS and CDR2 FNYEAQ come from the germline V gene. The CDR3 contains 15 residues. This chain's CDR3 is CASSLRQGTNEKLFF. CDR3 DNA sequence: TGTGCCAGCAGCTTACGACAGGGAACTAATGAAAAACTGTTTTTT.

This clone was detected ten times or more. The CDR3 nucleotides read TGTGCCAGCAGCCCCTTCAACGGACAGGGCCGGGGTACTGAAGCTTTCTTT. As protein: CASSPFNGQGRGTEAFF. The chain is built from TRBV5-5 and TRBJ1-1, with 8 bases fitting TRBD1. Trimming took 4 bases from V and 5 from J; bases not matched to a gene: 16. From germline, CDR1 is SGHKS and CDR2 YYEKEE (reference sequence). There are 17 residues in the CDR3.

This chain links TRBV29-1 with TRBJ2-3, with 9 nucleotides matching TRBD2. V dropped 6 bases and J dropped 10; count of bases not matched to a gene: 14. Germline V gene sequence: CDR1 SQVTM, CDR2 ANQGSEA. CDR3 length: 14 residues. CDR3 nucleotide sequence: TGCAGCGTCCCGGGACAGTCGCGGGAGGGAGCGCAGTATTTT. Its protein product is CSVPGQSREGAQYF.

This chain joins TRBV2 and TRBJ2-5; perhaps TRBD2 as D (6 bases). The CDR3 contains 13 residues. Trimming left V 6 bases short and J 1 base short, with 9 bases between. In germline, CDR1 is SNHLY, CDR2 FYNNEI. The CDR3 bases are TGTGCCAGCAGGGGAGGCCCCCAAGAGACCCAGTACTTC. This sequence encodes CASRGGPQETQYF. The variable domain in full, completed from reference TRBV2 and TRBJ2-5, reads EPEVTQTPSHQVTQMGQEVILRCVPISNHLYFYWYRQILGQKVEFLVSFYNNEISEKSEIFDDQFSVERPDGSNFTLKIRSTKLEDSAMYFCASRGGPQETQYFGPGTRLLVL.

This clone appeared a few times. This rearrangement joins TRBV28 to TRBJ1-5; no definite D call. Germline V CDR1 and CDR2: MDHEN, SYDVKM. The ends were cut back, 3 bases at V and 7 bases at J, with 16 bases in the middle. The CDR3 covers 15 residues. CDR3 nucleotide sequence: TGTGCCAGCAGTTTCCCTTTTAACCCCAACCAGCCCCAGCATTTT. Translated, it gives CASSFPFNPNQPQHF. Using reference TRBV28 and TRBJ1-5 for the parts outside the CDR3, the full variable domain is DVKVTQSSRYLVKRTGEKVFLECVQDMDHENMFWYRQDPGLGLRLIYFSYDVKMKEKGDIPEGYSVSREKKERFSLILESASTNQTSMYLCASSFPFNPNQPQHFGDGTRLSIL.

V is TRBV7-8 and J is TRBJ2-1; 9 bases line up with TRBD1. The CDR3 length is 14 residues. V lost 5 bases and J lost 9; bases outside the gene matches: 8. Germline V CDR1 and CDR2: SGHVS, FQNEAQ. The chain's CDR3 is CASSRDRVSVEQFF. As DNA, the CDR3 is TGTGCCAGCAGCCGGGACAGGGTCAGTGTTGAGCAGTTCTTC.

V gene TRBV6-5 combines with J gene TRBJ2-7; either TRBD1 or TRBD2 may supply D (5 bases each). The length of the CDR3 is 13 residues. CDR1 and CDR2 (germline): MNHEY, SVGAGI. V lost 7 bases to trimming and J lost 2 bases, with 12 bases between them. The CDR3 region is CASMDGTTYEQYF. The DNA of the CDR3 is TGTGCCAGCATGGACGGGACCACCTACGAGCAGTACTTC.

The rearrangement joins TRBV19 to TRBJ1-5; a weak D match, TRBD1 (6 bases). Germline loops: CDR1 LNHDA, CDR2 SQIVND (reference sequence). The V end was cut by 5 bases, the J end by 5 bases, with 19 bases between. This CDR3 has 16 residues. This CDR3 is CASSPDPGTPDQPQHF. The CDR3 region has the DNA TGTGCCAGTAGTCCAGACCCCGGGACACCAGATCAGCCCCAGCATTTT.

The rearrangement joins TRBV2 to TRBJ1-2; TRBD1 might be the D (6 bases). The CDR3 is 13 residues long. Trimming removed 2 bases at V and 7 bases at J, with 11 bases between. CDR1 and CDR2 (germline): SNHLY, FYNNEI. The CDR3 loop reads CASSETGAGGYTF. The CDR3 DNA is TGTGCCAGCAGTGAAACGGGGGCTGGTGGCTACACCTTC.

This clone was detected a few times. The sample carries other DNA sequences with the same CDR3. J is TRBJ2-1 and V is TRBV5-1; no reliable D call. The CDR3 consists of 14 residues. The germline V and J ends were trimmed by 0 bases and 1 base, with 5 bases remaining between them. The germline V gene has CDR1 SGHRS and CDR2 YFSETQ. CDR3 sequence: CASSLGQSYNEQFF. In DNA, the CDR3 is TGCGCCAGCAGCTTGGGACAATCCTACAATGAGCAGTTCTTC.

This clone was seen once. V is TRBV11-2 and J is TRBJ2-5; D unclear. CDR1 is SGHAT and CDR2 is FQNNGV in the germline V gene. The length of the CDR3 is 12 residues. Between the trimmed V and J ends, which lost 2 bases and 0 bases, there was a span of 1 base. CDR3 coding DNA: TGTGCCAGCAGCTTAAACCAAGAGACCCAGTACTTC. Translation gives CASSLNQETQYF.

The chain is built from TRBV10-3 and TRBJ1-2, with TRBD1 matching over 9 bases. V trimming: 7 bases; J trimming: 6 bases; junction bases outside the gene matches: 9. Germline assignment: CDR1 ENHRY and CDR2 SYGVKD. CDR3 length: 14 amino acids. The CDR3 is CAITGEQGADGYTF. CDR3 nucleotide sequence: TGTGCCATCACCGGAGAACAGGGGGCTGATGGCTACACCTTC.

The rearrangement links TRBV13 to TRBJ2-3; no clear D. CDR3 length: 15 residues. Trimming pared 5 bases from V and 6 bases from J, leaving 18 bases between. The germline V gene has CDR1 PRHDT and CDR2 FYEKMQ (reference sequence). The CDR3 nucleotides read TGTGCCAGCAGCATTAAATCACTGGGGAAGGATACGCAGTATTTT. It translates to CASSIKSLGKDTQYF.

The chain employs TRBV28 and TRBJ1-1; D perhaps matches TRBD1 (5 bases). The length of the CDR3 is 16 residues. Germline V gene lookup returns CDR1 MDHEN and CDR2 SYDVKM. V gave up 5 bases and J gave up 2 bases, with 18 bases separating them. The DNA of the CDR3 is TGTGCCAGCAGTCCGCCCCGACAGACATATAACACTGAAGCTTTCTTT. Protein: CASSPPRQTYNTEAFF.

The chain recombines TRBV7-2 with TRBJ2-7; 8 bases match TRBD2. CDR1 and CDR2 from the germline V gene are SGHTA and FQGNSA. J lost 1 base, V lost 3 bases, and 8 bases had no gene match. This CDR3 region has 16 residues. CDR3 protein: CASSLGLVWGSYEQYF. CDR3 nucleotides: TGTGCCAGCAGCTTGGGACTAGTGTGGGGATCCTACGAGCAGTACTTC. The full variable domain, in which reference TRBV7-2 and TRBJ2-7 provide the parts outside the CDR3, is GAGVSQSPSNKVTEKGKDVELRCDPISGHTALYWYRQSLGQGLEFLIYFQGNSAPDKSGLPSDRFSAERTGGSVSTLTIQRTQQEDSAVYLCASSLGLVWGSYEQYFGPGTRLTVT.

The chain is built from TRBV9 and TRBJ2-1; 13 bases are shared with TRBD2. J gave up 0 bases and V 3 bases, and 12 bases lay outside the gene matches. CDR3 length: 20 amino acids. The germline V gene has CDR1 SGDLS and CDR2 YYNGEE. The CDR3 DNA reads TGTGCCAGCAGCGCCGGACTAGCGGGAGTTACCCTGCGCTCCTACAATGAGCAGTTCTTC. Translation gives CASSAGLAGVTLRSYNEQFF.